The entry below describes one T cell receptor (beta chain). No cognate antigen has been identified for it. One base away there is no much larger clone; base qualities are not given. TCRbeta CDR3 regions were amplified from genomic DNA by means of the immunoSEQ Assay, a bias-controlled multiplex PCR. As for how the authors treated the data: The number of nucleated cells in each sample was estimated by amplification of reference gene primers within the assay. To quantify the absolute abundance of each unique TCRbeta CDR3 rearrangement, sequence reads were collapsed and filtered. For each sample, productive Simpson clonality was calculated as the square root of Simpson's diversity index over productive rearrangements. What TCRdb holds here is the immuneACCESS table cut down to in-frame rearrangements. Part of the clones is not present; checked against another copy, under half of the missing clones reflect an unresolved V gene, and the others are unexplained. That table is the source of V, J and clone size, and D and trimming were worked out from the DNA. The table for this sample lists about 90,000 clones; more than 80% of them were counted only once. The ten top clones hold 2.5% to 3% of the sample.

The data belong to a study of blood T cell repertoires in COVID-19 (TCRdb year 2020). With respect to the entire study: Samples from collaborators originated in the United States, Italy and Spain and spanned both the acute and convalescent phases of COVID-19. The sample metadata nearly always contained a de-identified subject ID, COVID-19 status, age in years and sex. Samples came from the ongoing ImmuneRACE study (first 160 participants) plus 1,254 subjects from 6 global collaborators. Where HLA class I and class II types were available, the types were taken from metadata supplied by the sample provider, not from assay-based typing. Deeply sampled blood TCRbeta repertoires from subjects exposed to, actively infected with, or recovered from COVID-19 were included in the dataset. The material from the prospective study consisted of cDNA or gDNA derived from T cells, B-cell-depleted T cells, or PBMCs. The repertoires were released in a freely available public database meant as a resource for research on the immune response to SARS-CoV-2.

At one collaborating source in Seattle, patients were enrolled during active infection and were followed longitudinally through the course of disease. Each collaborating institution followed its own protocols to collect whole blood in K2EDTA tubes. Collaborator samples were shipped for TCRbeta analysis as frozen whole blood, isolated PBMCs, or DNA extracted from either sample type. General study outcomes and caveats: The quantity of clinical and demographic metadata differed by source and by participant and was supplied without curation.

Sequenced sample: peripheral blood. The receptor was isolated from a man aged 45-65 years with COVID-19, enrolled during active disease.

Read as DNA, the sequence is TGTGCCAGCAGTGACCGACGTAGGGGCTACGAGCAGTACTTC. Its protein product is CASSDRRRGYEQYF. The sequence is built from TRBV6-1 and TRBJ2-7; 5 matching bases give a weak D call of TRBD1. V is cut by 3 bases and J by 3 bases, and the space between the germline ends is 12 bases. Measured from the cysteine to the phenylalanine, the CDR3 is 14 residues long. Solely the CDR3 DNA is kept, with 42 bases framed from the first base. For CDR1 and CDR2, the germline V gene lists MNHNS and SASEGT.